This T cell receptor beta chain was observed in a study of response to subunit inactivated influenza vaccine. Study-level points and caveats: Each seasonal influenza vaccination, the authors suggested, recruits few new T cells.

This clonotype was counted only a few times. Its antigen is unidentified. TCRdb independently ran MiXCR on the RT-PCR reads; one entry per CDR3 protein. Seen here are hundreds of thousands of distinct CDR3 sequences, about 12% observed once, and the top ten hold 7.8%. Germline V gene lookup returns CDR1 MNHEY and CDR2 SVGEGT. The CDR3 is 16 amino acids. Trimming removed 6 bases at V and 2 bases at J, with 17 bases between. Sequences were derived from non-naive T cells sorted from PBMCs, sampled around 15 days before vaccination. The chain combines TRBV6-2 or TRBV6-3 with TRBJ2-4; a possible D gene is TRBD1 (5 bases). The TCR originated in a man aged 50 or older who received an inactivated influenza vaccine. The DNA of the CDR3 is TGTGCCAGCAGCCTGTATTCCTGGACATCCAAAAACATTCAGTACTTC. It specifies CASSLYSWTSKNIQYF.